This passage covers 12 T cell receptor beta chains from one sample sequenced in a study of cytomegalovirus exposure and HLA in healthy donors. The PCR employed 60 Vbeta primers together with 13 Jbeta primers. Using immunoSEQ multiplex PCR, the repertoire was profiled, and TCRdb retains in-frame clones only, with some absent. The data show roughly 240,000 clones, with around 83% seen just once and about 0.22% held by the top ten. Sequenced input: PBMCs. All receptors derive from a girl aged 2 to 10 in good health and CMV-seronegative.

In nucleotides, the CDR3 is TGTGCCAGCAGTGGAAGGACAGGGGGCCTCTATGGCTACACCTTC. It specifies CASSGRTGGLYGYTF. The V call is TRBV6-5, the J call TRBJ1-2; 11 nucleotides align to TRBD1. Looked up from germline, CDR1 is MNHEY and CDR2 is SVGAGI. After removal of 5 bases from V and 4 bases from J, the junction contained 6 bases not matched to a gene. This CDR3 contains 15 residues.

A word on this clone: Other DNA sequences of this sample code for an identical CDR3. The CDR3 here is CAISPTGGTEAFF. The CDR3 nucleotides are TGTGCCATCAGCCCAACAGGGGGCACTGAAGCTTTCTTT. The chain recombines TRBV10-3 with TRBJ1-1; the match to TRBD1 covers 8 bases. V dropped 6 bases and J dropped 4; count of bases not matched to a gene: 4. Germline assignment: CDR1 ENHRY and CDR2 SYGVKD. CDR3 length equals 13 residues.

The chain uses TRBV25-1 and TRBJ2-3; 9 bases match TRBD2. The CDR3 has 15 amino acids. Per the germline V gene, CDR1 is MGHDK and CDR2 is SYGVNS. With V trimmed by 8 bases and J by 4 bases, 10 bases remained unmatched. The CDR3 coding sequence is TGTGCCAGCGCTTCGTGGCGGGAGGGGGCAGATACGCAGTATTTT. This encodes CASASWREGADTQYF.

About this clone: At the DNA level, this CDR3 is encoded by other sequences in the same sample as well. As DNA, the CDR3 is TGTGCCAGCAGCTTAGGCAGATCCTACGAGCAGTACTTC. Protein sequence: CASSLGRSYEQYF. The V and J genes are TRBV7-2 and TRBJ2-7; no clear D gene. Trimming removed 1 base at V and 1 base at J, with 5 bases between. The CDR3 extends over 13 amino acids. The V gene's germline CDR1 is SGHTA and CDR2 FQGNSA.

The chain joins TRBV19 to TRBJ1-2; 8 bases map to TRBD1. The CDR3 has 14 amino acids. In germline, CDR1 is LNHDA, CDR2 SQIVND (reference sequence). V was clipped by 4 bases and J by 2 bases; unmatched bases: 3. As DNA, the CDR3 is TGTGCCAGTAGTACCTGGACAGGGAACTATGGCTACACCTTC. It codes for CASSTWTGNYGYTF.

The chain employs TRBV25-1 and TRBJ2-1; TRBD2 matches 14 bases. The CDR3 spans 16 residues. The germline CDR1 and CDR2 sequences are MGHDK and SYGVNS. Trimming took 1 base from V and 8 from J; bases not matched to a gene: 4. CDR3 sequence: CASSELTSGGADEQFF. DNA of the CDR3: TGTGCCAGCAGTGAATTGACTAGCGGGGGGGCCGATGAGCAGTTCTTC.

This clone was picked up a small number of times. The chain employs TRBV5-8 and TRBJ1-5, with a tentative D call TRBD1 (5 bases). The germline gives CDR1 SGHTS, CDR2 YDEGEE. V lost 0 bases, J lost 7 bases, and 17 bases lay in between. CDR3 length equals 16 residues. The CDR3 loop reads CASSLVRQSGNQPQHF. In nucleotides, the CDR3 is TGTGCCAGCAGCTTGGTACGGCAGTCAGGGAACCAGCCCCAGCATTTT.

This CDR3 reads CAISDSGVGDTQYF. CDR3 in DNA: TGTGCCATCAGTGATTCGGGGGTTGGAGATACGCAGTATTTT. The rearrangement joins TRBV10-3 to TRBJ2-3; tentative D call: TRBD2 (6 bases). The germline CDR1 and CDR2 sequences are ENHRY and SYGVKD. V was pared by 3 bases and J by 5 bases, with 12 bases between. The CDR3 loop spans 14 amino acids.

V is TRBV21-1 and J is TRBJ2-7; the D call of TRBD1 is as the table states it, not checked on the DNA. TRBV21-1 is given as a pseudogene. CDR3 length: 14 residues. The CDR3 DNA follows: TGTGCCAGCGGCATTGGGACAGCTCCCTACGAGCAGTACTTC. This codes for CASGIGTAPYEQYF.

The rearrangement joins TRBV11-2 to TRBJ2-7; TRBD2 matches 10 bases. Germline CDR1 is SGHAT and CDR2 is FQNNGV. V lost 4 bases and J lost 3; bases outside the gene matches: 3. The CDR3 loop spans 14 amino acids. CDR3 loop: CASSSWTSGYEQYF. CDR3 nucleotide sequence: TGTGCCAGCAGCTCCTGGACTAGCGGCTACGAGCAGTACTTC.

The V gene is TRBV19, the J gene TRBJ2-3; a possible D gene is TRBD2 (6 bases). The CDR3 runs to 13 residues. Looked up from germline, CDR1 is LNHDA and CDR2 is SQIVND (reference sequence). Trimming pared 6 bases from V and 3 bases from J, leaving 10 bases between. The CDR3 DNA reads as TGTGCCAGTAGAAGGGGAGGAACAGATACGCAGTATTTT. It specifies CASRRGGTDTQYF.

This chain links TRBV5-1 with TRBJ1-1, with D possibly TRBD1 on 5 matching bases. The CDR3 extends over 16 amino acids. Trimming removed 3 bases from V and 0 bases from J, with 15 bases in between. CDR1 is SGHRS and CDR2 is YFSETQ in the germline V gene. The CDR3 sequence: CASSSRGGSVNTEAFF. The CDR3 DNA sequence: TGCGCCAGCAGCTCCCGGGGGGGGAGTGTGAACACTGAAGCTTTCTTT.